One sample yielded the 19 T cell receptor beta chains listed below, sequenced in a study of identical twins. TCRdb passed the 5' RACE reads through MiXCR, listing each CDR3 protein once. This table has 250,000 or so distinct CDR3 sequences, 7.5% appearing once. This sample was also put to use in a study of yellow fever vaccine responses in identical twins.

The sample comprised CD8+ T cells sorted from blood. The receptors come from a woman aged 18-30 years in good health.

This sequence joins TRBV6-5 and TRBJ2-5, with a tentative D call TRBD2 (6 bases). The V gene's germline CDR1 is MNHEY and CDR2 SVGAGI. The germline V and J ends were trimmed by 1 base and 5 bases, with 14 bases remaining between them. The CDR3 loop spans 15 amino acids. CDR3 in amino acids: CASSYFGEAGETQYF. The DNA for the CDR3 is TGTGCCAGCAGTTACTTTGGGGAGGCTGGGGAGACCCAGTACTTC.

The chain carries TRBV20-1 and TRBJ2-1; tentative D call: TRBD1 (5 bases). The germline gives CDR1 DFQATT, CDR2 SNEGSKA (reference sequence). V lost 6 bases and J lost 4, with 16 bases in between. The CDR3 length is 14 residues. This CDR3 reads CSASSGWGYNEQFF. CDR3 coding DNA: TGCAGTGCCTCTTCAGGGTGGGGATACAATGAGCAGTTCTTC.

The gene calls are TRBV20-1 and TRBJ2-7, with 7 bases identical to TRBD2. Germline V lookup: CDR1 DFQATT, CDR2 SNEGSKA (reference sequence). The CDR3 loop spans 15 amino acids. V was clipped by 0 bases and J by 2 bases; unmatched bases: 7. The CDR3 sequence is CSARDRAGVAYEQYV. Here the CDR3 DNA reads TGCAGTGCTAGAGATAGGGCGGGGGTGGCCTACGAGCAGTACGTC.

This clonotype was counted a few times. This chain joins TRBV5-1 and TRBJ1-1; D gene unclear. The CDR3 consists of 15 residues. The ends were cut back, 0 bases at V and 1 base at J, with 10 bases in the middle. Germline V gene lookup returns CDR1 SGHRS and CDR2 YFSETQ. CDR3: CASSLAGATNTEAFF. In DNA, the CDR3 is TGCGCCAGCAGCTTGGCCGGTGCTACGAACACTGAAGCTTTCTTT.

This clonotype was seen ten or more times. This chain connects TRBV12-3 or TRBV12-4 to TRBJ2-1; the D is unclear. CDR3 length equals 13 residues. Trimming stripped 3 bases from V and 4 bases from J, with 7 bases between. The CDR3 region has the DNA TGTGCCAGCAGTTTTAATGAGTACAATGAGCAGTTCTTC. This gives the protein CASSFNEYNEQFF.

This clonotype was detected ten times or more. The gene calls are TRBV6-5 and TRBJ1-1; D uncertain. This CDR3 is built from 13 residues. Germline lookup yields CDR1 MNHEY and CDR2 SVGAGI. The V and J ends lost 0 bases and 8 bases respectively, with 10 bases between them. Here the CDR3 reads CASSYSPGSEAFF. The CDR3 DNA reads TGTGCCAGCAGTTACTCCCCTGGGTCGGAAGCTTTCTTT.

The V call is TRBV9, the J call TRBJ2-5, with TRBD2 matching over 8 bases. V shed 3 bases and J 0 bases; nucleotides not matched to a gene: 7. The CDR3 is 16 residues long. Per germline, CDR1 SGDLS and CDR2 YYNGEE. The CDR3 protein is CASSGGRHGYQETQYF. The CDR3 coding sequence is TGTGCCAGCAGCGGCGGGAGGCACGGGTACCAAGAGACCCAGTACTTC.

This clonotype was observed many times. The chain recombines TRBV3-1 with TRBJ2-2, with D perhaps matching TRBD2 (6 bases). The CDR3 spans 18 residues. V lost 4 bases, J lost 1 base, and 19 bases lay in between. In germline, CDR1 is LGHDT, CDR2 YNNKEL (reference sequence). The CDR3 DNA is TGTGCCAGCAGCCTTTACCGGGACTCCCGACAGAACACCGGGGAGCTGTTTTTT. Translation gives CASSLYRDSRQNTGELFF.

The chain carries TRBV24-1 and TRBJ2-3; 8 bases are shared with TRBD2. Germline assignment: CDR1 KGHDR and CDR2 SFDVKD. The V gene end was trimmed by 9 bases and the J gene end by 4 bases; junction bases not matched to a gene: 23. This CDR3 is built from 19 residues. CDR3 nucleotide sequence: TGTGCCACCCGACCCGGGGGAGGGCGGGAGGCGGAATTACCAGATACGCAGTATTTT. It is translated as CATRPGGGREAELPDTQYF.

This clonotype has a count of ten or more. CDR3 DNA sequence: TGTGCCAGCAGCCATGGGGGAGAGACCCAGTACTTC. It specifies CASSHGGETQYF. The V and J genes are TRBV7-9 and TRBJ2-5; D may be TRBD1 or TRBD2 (5 bases each). Trimming left V 5 bases short and J 4 bases short, with 8 bases between. Germline CDR1 is SEHNR and CDR2 is FQNEAQ (reference sequence). The CDR3 is 12 residues long.

This clonotype occurred many times. The chain links TRBV25-1 to TRBJ2-3; the D is unclear. Germline V gene lookup returns CDR1 MGHDK and CDR2 SYGVNS. The CDR3 is 10 residues long. Trimming left V 9 bases short and J 6 bases short, with 7 bases between. The CDR3 bases are TGTGCCAGAACCCCCGATACGCAGTATTTT. It specifies CARTPDTQYF.

The gene calls are TRBV7-9 and TRBJ2-5; TRBD1 matches at 10 bases. This CDR3 region has 16 residues. The trim removed 0 bases at V and 5 bases at J, leaving 6 bases unmatched. The V gene's germline CDR1 is SEHNR and CDR2 FQNEAQ (reference sequence). The CDR3 DNA reads TGTGCCAGCAGCTTAGCGGGGACAGGGGAGTTGGAGACCCAGTACTTC. Protein sequence: CASSLAGTGELETQYF.

This clonotype has a handful of counts. The chain recombines TRBV29-1 with TRBJ1-1; 8 nucleotides agree with TRBD1. CDR3 length: 15 residues. Germline CDR1 is SQVTM and CDR2 is ANQGSEA. Trimming at V came to 6 bases and at J to 3 bases, leaving 12 bases not matched to a gene. The CDR3 loop is CSVAGGVKGDTEAFF. The CDR3 DNA sequence: TGCAGCGTAGCAGGGGGCGTTAAGGGAGACACTGAAGCTTTCTTT.

At least ten counts were recorded for this clonotype. The chain recombines TRBV7-2 with TRBJ2-7; D is perhaps TRBD2 (5 bases). Trimming took 1 base from V and 5 from J, leaving 12 bases between them. There are 14 residues in the CDR3. The germline CDR1 and CDR2 sequences are SGHTA and FQGNSA. CDR3 nucleotide sequence: TGTGCCAGCAGCTTAGGAGGAGTGGGAGACGAGCAGTACGTC. Encoded protein: CASSLGGVGDEQYV.

This clonotype was seen more than once but under ten times. The chain links TRBV3-1 to TRBJ1-2; D might be TRBD1 (6 bases). The V gene's germline CDR1 is LGHDT and CDR2 YNNKEL (reference sequence). The CDR3 sequence is 15 residues long. V lost 3 bases and J lost 1, with 12 bases in between. For the CDR3, the DNA is TGTGCCAGCAGCCAGCGGTCAGGGGATAACTATGGCTACACCTTC. Its protein product is CASSQRSGDNYGYTF.

The chain couples TRBV7-3 to TRBJ2-1; 11 bases line up with TRBD2. The germline CDR1 and CDR2 sequences are SGHTA and FQGTGA. V lost 5 bases, J lost 3 bases, and 6 bases stayed unmatched. This CDR3 has 16 residues. The CDR3 sequence is CASSPGLAGIYNEQFF. For the CDR3, the DNA is TGTGCCAGCAGCCCCGGACTAGCGGGCATCTACAATGAGCAGTTCTTC.

This clonotype was counted a few times. The rearrangement uses TRBV7-9 and TRBJ2-2, with 7 bases aligning to TRBD1. Trimming took 6 bases from V and 0 from J; bases not matched to a gene: 4. The germline gives CDR1 SEHNR, CDR2 FQNEAQ (reference sequence). This CDR3 spans 15 amino acids. The CDR3 region is CASRPTGANTGELFF. The CDR3 nucleotides read TGTGCCAGCAGACCAACAGGGGCGAACACCGGGGAGCTGTTTTTT.

The chain is built from TRBV4-1 and TRBJ1-1; no clear D gene. CDR1 and CDR2 (germline): MGHRA, YSYEKL. The ends were cut back, 4 bases at V and 0 bases at J, with 15 bases in the middle. CDR3 length equals 16 residues. The CDR3: CASSLFGPQMNTEAFF. The CDR3 coding sequence is TGCGCCAGCAGCCTCTTCGGGCCTCAAATGAACACTGAAGCTTTCTTT.

There are a few counts of this clonotype. This chain uses TRBV7-9 with TRBJ2-7; 10 positions match TRBD2. V lost 5 bases to trimming and J lost 3 bases; unmatched junction nucleotides: 10. The V gene's germline CDR1 is SEHNR and CDR2 FQNEAQ (reference sequence). CDR3 length: 16 amino acids. The CDR3 here is CASSPRESGRVYEQYF. The CDR3 DNA reads TGTGCCAGCAGCCCTCGCGAAAGCGGGAGGGTCTACGAGCAGTACTTC.